These 20 T cell receptor beta chains were sequenced from one sample in a study of blood T cells in healthy people across ages. Sample-barcoded 5' priming and a J-beta primer mix drove a second PCR of roughly 7 to 11 cycles. TCRdb recomputed calls from the 5' RACE reads with MiXCR, one row per CDR3 protein. The data show approximately 800,000 distinct CDR3 sequences, under 30% seen once. These data also featured in a second study, about T cells of mothers and their children.

Specimen: blood. The origin of the receptors is a boy aged 5-17 years in good health.

This clonotype turned up a few times. Relative to the germline gene, one junction end is altered; a read error may explain this. V usage is TRBV7-6 and J usage is TRBJ2-5; D uncertain. The last part of the DNA fits TRBJ2-1 better; the J call may be wrong. The CDR3 is 12 residues long. Germline V gene sequence: CDR1 SGHVS, CDR2 FNYEAQ. As DNA, the CDR3 is TGTGCCTGCAGCTTTACCCCCCAGGAGCAGTTCTTC. Translation: CACSFTPQEQFF.

At least ten counts were recorded for this clonotype. The rearrangement joins TRBV28 to TRBJ1-5; D is possibly TRBD1 (6 bases). Trimming took off 8 bases at V and 2 bases at J, with 7 bases between the two ends. The CDR3 runs 12 residues. Germline CDR1 reads MDHEN; CDR2 reads SYDVKM. CDR3 in DNA: TGTGCCAGCCGACAGGGCAATCAGCCCCAGCATTTT. Its protein product is CASRQGNQPQHF.

The V and J genes are TRBV11-2 and TRBJ2-4; perhaps TRBD2 as D (6 bases). This CDR3 spans 15 amino acids. Germline assignment: CDR1 SGHAT and CDR2 FQNNGV. The V gene lost 3 bases and the J gene lost 3 bases, with 12 bases spanning the gap. The CDR3: CASSFRGVGKNIQYF. The CDR3 DNA reads as TGTGCCAGCAGCTTCCGCGGGGTCGGCAAAAACATTCAGTACTTC.

This clonotype has a handful of counts. This rearrangement joins TRBV9 to TRBJ2-1; the D call may be TRBD1 or TRBD2 (5 bases each). Trimming cost V 1 base and J 2 bases, with 19 bases left between them. Germline V gene data show CDR1 as SGDLS and CDR2 as YYNGEE. This CDR3 comprises 18 residues. CDR3 coding DNA: TGTGCCAGCAGCGTAAGGTTGGGGCGAGGGGTGCCCTACAATGAGCAGTTCTTC. Protein product: CASSVRLGRGVPYNEQFF.

About this clonotype: The junction departs from the called germline gene at one end, perhaps through a read error. The J gene is TRBJ2-3, the V gene TRBV20-1; perhaps TRBD2 as D (6 bases). The CDR3 runs 13 residues. In germline, CDR1 is DFQATT, CDR2 SNEGSKA (reference sequence). CDR3 loop: CSARATSTDTQSF. CDR3 nucleotide sequence: TGCAGTGCAAGAGCTACTAGCACAGATACGCAGTCTTTT.

This chain links TRBV12-5 with TRBJ2-1; D gene ambiguous. Germline assignment: CDR1 LGHNT and CDR2 FRNRAP. Trimming took 3 bases from V and 2 from J, leaving 17 bases between them. The CDR3 is made up of 17 amino acids. CDR3 amino acids: CASGFATFWGTYNEQFF. CDR3 in DNA: TGTGCTAGTGGTTTCGCTACCTTTTGGGGAACCTACAATGAGCAGTTCTTC.

The sample holds a few counts of this clonotype. The gene calls are TRBV7-6 and TRBJ2-1; D unresolved. This CDR3 region has 15 residues. Germline CDR1 SGHVS, CDR2 FNYEAQ. With 5 bases removed from V and 4 bases from J, the gap between germline ends came to 15 bases. CDR3 bases: TGTGCCAGCAGCCTAGGCTCCGGGCAATACAATGAGCAGTTCTTC. Translating gives CASSLGSGQYNEQFF.

This clonotype was seen once. Since the CDR3 does not end with the conserved phenylalanine or tryptophan, this likely comes from a read error. The CDR3 loop is CASSASGGSGVRDTQYL. Written as DNA, the CDR3 is TGCGCCAGCAGCGCCTCGGGTGGTAGCGGGGTCCGAGATACGCAGTACCTC. The chain uses TRBV5-1 and TRBJ2-5; TRBD2 matches at 8 bases. The CDR3 has 17 amino acids. Germline V gene lookup returns CDR1 SGHRS and CDR2 YFSETQ. Trimming cost V 4 bases and J 11 bases; bases outside gene matches: 22.

This clonotype came up a few times. The V call is TRBV5-1, the J call TRBJ2-6; possible D gene TRBD1, 5 bases. Germline V lookup: CDR1 SGHRS, CDR2 YFSETQ. The length of the CDR3 is 15 residues. V shed 7 bases and J shed 4 bases, with 15 bases lying between them. CDR3 sequence (DNA): TGCGCCAGCGATCAGGGCGTTGGGGGGGCCAACGTCCTGACTTTC. Residues: CASDQGVGGANVLTF.

The rearrangement uses TRBV3-1 and TRBJ2-7, with D possibly TRBD1 on 6 matching bases. The CDR3 has 14 residues. The germline V and J ends were trimmed by 3 bases and 3 bases, with 12 bases remaining between them. The germline V gene has CDR1 LGHDT and CDR2 YNNKEL (reference sequence). The CDR3 coding sequence is TGTGCCAGCAGCCATGCCCCAGGGGTCTACGAGCAGTACTTC. It specifies CASSHAPGVYEQYF.

This clonotype appeared a few times. The chain uses TRBV29-1 and TRBJ2-7, with TRBD1 matching over 8 bases. The CDR3 length is 16 residues. Germline loops: CDR1 SQVTM, CDR2 ANQGSEA. Trimming at V came to 3 bases and at J to 4 bases, leaving 14 bases not matched to a gene. DNA of the CDR3: TGCAGCGTTGAGGTAGGACAGGGACTCAGCAGGTACGAGCAGTACTTC. This gives the protein CSVEVGQGLSRYEQYF.

The CDR3 DNA reads TGTGCCAGCAGCCAAGGGGGGTCTGGAAATCAGCCCCAGCATTTT. This sequence encodes CASSQGGSGNQPQHF. V usage is TRBV3-1 and J usage is TRBJ1-5; tentative D call: TRBD1 (5 bases). The length of the CDR3 is 15 residues. Trimming removed 1 base at V and 4 bases at J, with 11 bases between. From germline, CDR1 is LGHDT and CDR2 YNNKEL (reference sequence).

This clonotype was observed a handful of times. The J gene is TRBJ1-1, the V gene TRBV10-3; D is uncertain. V lost 4 bases and J lost 3, with 6 bases in between. Germline CDR1 reads ENHRY; CDR2 reads SYGVKD. The CDR3 is made up of 12 amino acids. The CDR3 loop is CAISGSDTEAFF. In DNA form, the CDR3 reads TGTGCCATCAGTGGATCGGACACTGAAGCTTTCTTT.

This clonotype was counted a few times. V gene TRBV3-1 combines with J gene TRBJ1-2; D gene uncertain. Trimming took 2 bases from V and 7 from J, leaving 5 bases between them. Germline V CDR1 and CDR2: LGHDT, YNNKEL (reference sequence). This CDR3 comprises 11 residues. This CDR3 reads CASSQSFGYTF. The CDR3 coding sequence is TGTGCCAGCAGCCAAAGTTTTGGCTACACCTTC.

V and J are TRBV3-1 and TRBJ1-3; D uncertain. The germline V and J ends were trimmed by 0 bases and 7 bases, with 13 bases remaining between them. Germline V lookup: CDR1 LGHDT, CDR2 YNNKEL (reference sequence). The CDR3 extends over 15 amino acids. CDR3 region: CASSQDSGGWNTIYF. CDR3 sequence (DNA): TGTGCCAGCAGCCAAGATAGCGGCGGCTGGAACACCATATATTTT.

The J gene is TRBJ2-3, the V gene TRBV10-3, with 9 positions matching TRBD1. Trimming at V came to 6 bases and at J to 6 bases, leaving 13 bases not matched to a gene. Germline CDR1 is ENHRY and CDR2 is SYGVKD. The CDR3 has 16 residues. Written as DNA, the CDR3 is TGTGCCATCAGGAAAGGAGACAGGGGGAATGTGGATACGCAGTATTTT. It is translated as CAIRKGDRGNVDTQYF.

This clonotype was seen only once. A much larger clone sits a single nucleotide away, making a read error possible. No conserved phenylalanine or tryptophan ends this CDR3, so it is likely a read error. V is TRBV7-2 and J is TRBJ2-2; D gene ambiguous. Germline CDR1 reads SGHTA; CDR2 reads FQGNSA. There are 15 residues in the CDR3. Between the trimmed V and J ends, which lost 6 bases and 2 bases, there was a span of 13 bases. The CDR3 nucleotides read TGTGCCAGCAGTCGTACGCCCGGCAACACCGGGGAGCTGTTTTCT. It is translated as CASSRTPGNTGELFS.

There are a few counts of this clonotype. V is TRBV12-3 or TRBV12-4 and J is TRBJ2-5; D gene ambiguous. V lost 4 bases to trimming and J lost 3 bases, with 6 bases between them. The CDR3 totals 12 residues. CDR3 bases: TGTGCCAGCAGTTATGCCGAAGAGACCCAGTACTTC. It yields the protein CASSYAEETQYF.

This rearrangement joins TRBV4-2 to TRBJ2-5, with TRBD2 matching 11 bases. The DNA end is more similar to TRBJ2-7, so the J call may be wrong. CDR1 is LGHNA and CDR2 is YNFKEQ in the germline V gene. CDR3 length: 15 residues. CDR3 amino acids: CASSQELAGAYEQYF. The CDR3 DNA sequence: TGTGCCAGCAGCCAAGAACTAGCGGGGGCCTACGAGCAGTACTTC.

V and J are TRBV6-1 and TRBJ1-1, with D perhaps TRBD1 (5 bases). This CDR3 contains 15 residues. V dropped 5 bases and J dropped 6 bases, with 19 bases sitting between them. Germline V gene lookup returns CDR1 MNHNS and CDR2 SASEGT. The CDR3 loop reads CASSFLGTGLSEAFF. CDR3 nucleotide sequence: TGTGCCAGCAGTTTCCTAGGGACGGGGCTCTCTGAAGCTTTCTTT.